This T cell receptor (beta chain) came from a study of OX40 agonist ivuxolimab in advanced cancers. TCRdb's table, derived via immunoSEQ multiplex PCR, lists solely in-frame clones and lacks some. The profile shows roughly 70,000 clones, about 90% of them singletons. Between the trimmed V and J ends, which lost 4 bases and 5 bases, there was a span of 11 bases. This CDR3 is built from 13 residues. CDR1 LGHNA and CDR2 YSLEER come from the germline V gene. Specimen: CD4+ or CD8+ T cells sorted from blood, collected in a trial of the OX40 agonist ivuxolimab. The chain carries TRBV4-3 and TRBJ1-1, with D tentatively TRBD1 (5 bases). The source is an adult with an advanced solid tumor such as melanoma, head and neck, liver or kidney cancer. The CDR3, as DNA: TGCGCCAGCAGCCGAATTTGGGGGACTGAAGCTTTCTTT. It is translated as CASSRIWGTEAFF.